These 13 T cell receptor beta chains originate from one sample sequenced in a study of blood T cell repertoires in COVID-19. Using immunoSEQ multiplex PCR, the repertoire was profiled, and TCRdb retains in-frame clones only, with some absent. Found here are 400,000 or so clones, approximately 90% of them singletons; the top ten hold approximately 1.5%. Sequenced: peripheral blood. These receptors came from a woman between 35 and 50 years old with COVID-19, enrolled during active disease.

The CDR3 DNA reads as TGTGCCAGCAGCCCTTTTCGGGGGGGGGACAATGAGCAGTTCTTC. Translated: CASSPFRGGDNEQFF. The genes are TRBV11-1 and TRBJ2-1; 8 bases are shared with TRBD2. With 5 bases clipped from V and 5 bases from J, the junction kept 8 bases outside the gene matches. CDR1 and CDR2 from the germline V gene are SGHAT and FQDESV (reference sequence). CDR3 size: 15 residues. Full variable domain (outside the CDR3, taken from reference TRBV11-1 and TRBJ2-1): EAEVAQSPRYKITEKSQAVAFWCDPISGHATLYWYRQILGQGPELLVQFQDESVVDDSQLPKDRFSAERLKGVDSTLKIQPAELGDSAMYLCASSPFRGGDNEQFFGPGTRLTVL.

This sequence joins TRBV19 and TRBJ2-1, with D possibly being TRBD2 (6 bases). The germline V gene encodes CDR1 LNHDA and CDR2 SQIVND (reference sequence). The V and J ends lost 6 bases and 0 bases respectively, with 12 bases between them. This CDR3 is 15 amino acids long. The CDR3 spells CASRRKRASYNEQFF. The CDR3 coding sequence is TGTGCCAGTAGGAGGAAGCGGGCCTCCTACAATGAGCAGTTCTTC.

This rearrangement joins TRBV2 to TRBJ2-1; 10 bases are shared with TRBD1. The J segment lost 2 bases and the V segment lost 6 bases, leaving 7 bases of the junction unmatched. CDR3 length: 16 amino acids. Germline assignment: CDR1 SNHLY and CDR2 FYNNEI. The CDR3 spells CASRVTGTGAYNEQFF. The CDR3 DNA sequence: TGTGCCAGCAGGGTGACCGGGACAGGGGCCTACAATGAGCAGTTCTTC.

This chain joins TRBV11-2 and TRBJ2-7; D is undetermined. Looked up from germline, CDR1 is SGHAT and CDR2 is FQNNGV. This CDR3 spans 15 amino acids. V was cut by 2 bases and J by 2 bases, with 13 bases left in between. CDR3 coding DNA: TGTGCCAGCAGCTTAAAGTTTTCCCCTACCTACGAGCAGTACTTC. Protein product: CASSLKFSPTYEQYF.

The chain joins TRBV2 to TRBJ1-5, with a tentative D call TRBD1 (6 bases). The CDR3 is made up of 14 amino acids. The V and J ends lost 5 bases and 0 bases respectively, with 8 bases between them. The germline V gene has CDR1 SNHLY and CDR2 FYNNEI. The CDR3 sequence is CASSRQDSNQPQHF. The CDR3 coding sequence is TGTGCCAGCAGTAGACAGGATAGCAATCAGCCCCAGCATTTT.

The rearrangement uses TRBV5-1 and TRBJ1-2, with D perhaps TRBD1 (6 bases). Trimming removed 2 bases at V and 3 bases at J, with 11 bases between. CDR3 length: 14 residues. CDR1 and CDR2 from the germline V gene are SGHRS and YFSETQ. The CDR3 sequence is CASSLAGADYGYTF. The DNA of the CDR3 is TGCGCCAGCAGCTTAGCAGGGGCCGACTATGGCTACACCTTC.

This chain uses TRBV9 with TRBJ2-1, with 9 bases identical to TRBD1. The CDR3 totals 15 residues. Germline loops: CDR1 SGDLS, CDR2 YYNGEE. J lost 7 bases, V lost 2 bases, and 7 bases had no gene match. The CDR3 coding sequence is TGTGCCAGCAGCGTGGGGGACAGGGCGGAGAATGAGCAGTTCTTC. It yields the protein CASSVGDRAENEQFF.

This clone was seen a single time. This chain joins TRBV24-1 and TRBJ1-6, with a possible D match to TRBD1 (5 bases). The CDR3 consists of 14 residues. CDR1 is KGHDR, CDR2 SFDVKD, per germline. The V end was cut by 4 bases, the J end by 9 bases, with 12 bases between. The CDR3 sequence is CATSETAQGSPLHF. The CDR3 DNA reads TGTGCCACCAGTGAGACAGCTCAGGGTTCACCCCTCCACTTT.

This chain links TRBV7-8 with TRBJ1-5, with a tentative D call TRBD1 (6 bases). In germline, CDR1 is SGHVS, CDR2 FQNEAQ. The V gene lost 2 bases and the J gene lost 6 bases, with 29 bases spanning the gap. This CDR3 region has 20 residues. The CDR3 bases are TGTGCCAGCAGCTTAACCTCAAGGGGGGGAGGCGCCCTAGGGTTTCAGCCCCAGCATTTT. Translation: CASSLTSRGGGALGFQPQHF.

V usage is TRBV2 and J usage is TRBJ1-5; tentatively, D is TRBD1 (6 bases). CDR3 length equals 15 residues. CDR1 is SNHLY and CDR2 is FYNNEI in the germline V gene. The V gene lost 7 bases and the J gene lost 3 bases, with 16 bases spanning the gap. As DNA, the CDR3 is TGTGCCAGCACTAGCGGGGGGCACGACAATCAGCCCCAGCATTTT. It encodes CASTSGGHDNQPQHF.

V is TRBV5-1 and J is TRBJ2-2, with D perhaps TRBD1 (5 bases). Trimming took off 4 bases at V and 0 bases at J, with 13 bases between the two ends. The CDR3 totals 16 residues. Germline lookup yields CDR1 SGHRS and CDR2 YFSETQ. The CDR3 nucleotides are TGCGCCAGCAGCCCACAGGACACGACGAACACCGGGGAGCTGTTTTTT. It specifies CASSPQDTTNTGELFF.

The V call is TRBV19, the J call TRBJ1-1, with 8 nucleotides matching TRBD1. From germline, CDR1 is LNHDA and CDR2 SQIVND (reference sequence). The CDR3 is made up of 15 amino acids. Losses at the gene ends were 2 bases for V and 0 bases for J; bases not matched to a gene: 2. The CDR3 spells CASSIQGALNTEAFF. As DNA, the CDR3 is TGTGCCAGTAGTATACAGGGGGCTCTGAACACTGAAGCTTTCTTT.

The chain uses TRBV27 and TRBJ1-1, with D perhaps TRBD1 (5 bases). The CDR3 loop spans 15 amino acids. The V end lost 4 bases, the J end lost 1 base, and 13 bases lay between the germline ends. Germline V gene data show CDR1 as MNHEY and CDR2 as SMNVEV (reference sequence). In DNA form, the CDR3 reads TGTGCCAGCAGTTCAGGCGGGAGGGGGAACACTGAAGCTTTCTTT. Protein product: CASSSGGRGNTEAFF.